The present entry profiles one T cell receptor (beta chain) with its context. Its antigen is not yet known. There are no base qualities to consult, and no much larger clone falls within one base. Library preparation was by multiplex PCR. Reads for this sample came from an Illumina HiSeq 4000. To build TCR beta libraries, CDR3 regions were amplified by Arm-PCR using iRepertoire HTBI primers. Before sequencing, the PCR products underwent gel purification. The study's own analysis went as follows. A total of 62 TRBV and 14 TRBJ segments were identified across samples and were used for gene usage analysis of CDR3 amino acid clonotypes. Filtered high-quality paired reads were merged into contigs using COPE and FqMerger. Contigs were aligned with BLAST to IMGT TRBV, TRBD and TRBJ reference genes, and CDR3 was defined per IMGT. Any clonotype with a frequency above 0.1% was counted as a highly expanded clone. Repertoire diversity was measured by Shannon entropy, and V-J evenness by the Gini coefficient. Clonotypes shared by more than one individual were considered public. In-frame beta chains were kept once TCRdb had trimmed the public reads at Q25 with fastp and called clones with MiXCR. Identical CDR3 protein sequences are pooled into one entry, listed with their most common genes and DNA. TCRdb's processing, not the authors', yielded these V and J calls. The sample table shows nearly 350,000 distinct CDR3 sequences, and around 19% are seen once. The top ten constitute over 25% of the sample.

The record originates from a study of regulatory T cells in long-lasting Graves disease (dated by TCRdb to the early 2020s). About the full investigation: Persistent Graves' disease meant more than 5 years of antithyroid drug treatment with TSH receptor autoantibodies that stayed positive. Persistent Graves' disease patients were compared with newly diagnosed Graves' disease patients by peripheral blood TCR sequencing and RNA sequencing. The study was registered as a clinical trial and conducted in China. A total of about 33 samples underwent TCR sequencing, from some 13 patients with persistent Graves' disease and 20 or so patients with newly diagnosed Graves' disease. Persistent Graves' disease patients in the clinical cohort had taken antithyroid drugs for around 11 years on average. On the study overall, not on this receptor specifically: Patients with persistent disease shared more public clonotypes (about 2,700) than newly diagnosed patients did (roughly 970). Only peripheral blood was studied, because thyroid tissue, the primary lesion, was inaccessible. Compared with newly diagnosed patients, persistent Graves' disease patients had lower TCR Shannon entropy and fewer highly expanded clones, which suggests clonal expansion. Only the TCR beta chain was sequenced and analyzed. TRBV28, TRBJ1-2 and TRBJ2-5 were preferentially used in persistent disease, while TRBV20-1 and TRBJ2-1 were favored in newly diagnosed disease. The authors noted that the small sample size was a limitation that may lower accuracy.

The label giving this sample's time point can be read as: persistent/refractory GD, antithyroid drugs over 5 years with positive TRAb. For both TCR sequencing and RNA sequencing, RNA was extracted from PBMCs in TRIzol. The diagnosis of Graves' disease was made according to American Thyroid Association guidelines. Patients were recruited from an endocrinology department in Xi'an, China. Each patient gave approximately 9 milliliters of peripheral blood, collected in an EDTA anticoagulant tube. Ficoll Paque Plus density gradient separation was used to isolate PBMCs, and no further T cell sorting was done. An Agilent 2100 Bioanalyzer and agarose gel were used to assess RNA quality, and a NanoDrop 2000 was used to measure RNA concentration. V and J are truncated by 5 bases and 1 base respectively, leaving an intervening sequence of 9 bases. From cysteine to phenylalanine, the CDR3 is 13 amino acids long. The entry retains the CDR3 DNA only, 39 bases that are in frame from base 1. Based on the germline V gene (reference sequence), the CDR1 and CDR2 sequences are DFQATT and SNEGSKA.

The source of this sequence is a female donor with Graves disease. The sample here was peripheral blood mononuclear cells (PBMCs), taken when the disease was refractory, from a patient treated with antithyroid drugs. The rearrangement joined TRBV20-1 to TRBJ1-5; D gene: possibly TRBD1, on 5 matching bases. The nucleotide sequence is given as TGCAGTGCTTTGGACACCAGCAATCAGCCCCAGCATTTT. This codes for CSALDTSNQPQHF.